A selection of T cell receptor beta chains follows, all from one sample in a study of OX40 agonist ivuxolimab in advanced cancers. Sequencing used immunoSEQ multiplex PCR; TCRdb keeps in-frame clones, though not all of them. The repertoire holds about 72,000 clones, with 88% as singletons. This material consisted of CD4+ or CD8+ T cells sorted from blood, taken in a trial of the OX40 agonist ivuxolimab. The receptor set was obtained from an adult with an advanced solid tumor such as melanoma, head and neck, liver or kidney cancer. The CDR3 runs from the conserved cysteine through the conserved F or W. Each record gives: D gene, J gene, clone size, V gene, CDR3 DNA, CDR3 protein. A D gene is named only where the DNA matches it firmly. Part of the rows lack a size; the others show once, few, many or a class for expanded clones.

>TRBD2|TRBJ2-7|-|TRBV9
TGTGCCAGCAGCGAAACTAGCGGGAGTTCCAACGAGCAGTACTTC
CASSETSGSSNEQYF
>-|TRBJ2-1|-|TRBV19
TGTGCCAGTAGTCGCCAGCCCGCCATTAATGAGCAGTTCTTC
CASSRQPAINEQFF
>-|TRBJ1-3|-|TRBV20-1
TGCAGTGCTAGGACGGGAAACACCATATATTTT
CSARTGNTIYF
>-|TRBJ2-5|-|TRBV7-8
TGTGCCAGCAGCTTACGGTGGGTGGGCTATCAGTACTTC
CASSLRWVGYQYF
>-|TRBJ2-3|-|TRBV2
TGTGCCAGTAGTCCGGAGTACGCAGATACGCAGTATTTT
CASSPEYADTQYF
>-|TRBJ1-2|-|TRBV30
TGTGCCTGGAGCTGGACACTTGGGGGGGATGGCTACACCTTC
CAWSWTLGGDGYTF
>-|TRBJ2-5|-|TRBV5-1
TGCGCCAGCAGCTTGGCGGGGCCGCAAGAGACCCAGTACTTC
CASSLAGPQETQYF
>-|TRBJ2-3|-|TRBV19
TGTGCCAGTACCACCTTAGGCCACGCGGATACGCAGTATTTT
CASTTLGHADTQYF
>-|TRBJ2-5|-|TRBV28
TGTGCCAGCACAGGGATAGGACAAGGGGATGAGACCCAGTACTTC
CASTGIGQGDETQYF
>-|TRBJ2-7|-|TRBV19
TGTGCCAGTAGTAAGGACACCACCTACGAGCAGTACTTC
CASSKDTTYEQYF
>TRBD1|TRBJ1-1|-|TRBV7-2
TGTGCCAGCAGCATAGAACGGGGACAGCCGAACACTGAAGCTTTCTTT
CASSIERGQPNTEAFF
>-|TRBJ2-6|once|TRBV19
TGTGCCAGTAGTATTATTGGGGTTGACTCTGGGGCCAACGTCCTGACTTTC
CASSIIGVDSGANVLTF
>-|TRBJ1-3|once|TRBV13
TGTGCCAGCAGCTTCGACAGGACTGGAAACACCATATATTTT
CASSFDRTGNTIYF
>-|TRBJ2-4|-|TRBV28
TGTGCCAGCAGTTTAGGGGGCGCAGGGAACATTCAGTACTTC
CASSLGGAGNIQYF
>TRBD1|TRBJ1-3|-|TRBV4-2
TGTGCCAGCAGCCAAGTGCGAGGGGGCAGTACCTTGACCGGAAACACCATATATTTT
CASSQVRGGSTLTGNTIYF
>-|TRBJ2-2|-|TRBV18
TGTGCCAGCTCACCTGACAGAACCAACACCGGGGAGCTGTTTTTT
CASSPDRTNTGELFF
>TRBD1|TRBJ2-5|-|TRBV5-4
TGTGCCAGCAGTTTGACAGGGGGCGGGGAGACCCAGTACTTC
CASSLTGGGETQYF
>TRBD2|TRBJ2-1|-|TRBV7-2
TGTGCCAGCAGCACTTCTCCGGGACTAGCGGGAGGGCCACAGTTCTTC
CASSTSPGLAGGPQFF
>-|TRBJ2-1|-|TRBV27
TGTGCCAGCAGTTTATGGACAGACAATGAGCAGTTCTTC
CASSLWTDNEQFF
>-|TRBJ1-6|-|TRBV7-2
TGTGCCAGCAGCTTAGTGGGGAGGGGGAACAATTCACCCCTCCACTTT
CASSLVGRGNNSPLHF
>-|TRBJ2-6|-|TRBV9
TGTGCCAGCAGCGTGAGCCCTGGTGGGTCTGGGGCCAACGTCCTGACTTTC
CASSVSPGGSGANVLTF
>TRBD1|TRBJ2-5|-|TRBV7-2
TGTGCCAGCAGCTTAGCGGGACAGGGGTCCTCCGGGGAGACCCAGTACTTC
CASSLAGQGSSGETQYF
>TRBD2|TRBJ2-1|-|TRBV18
TGTGCCAGCTCTTCCGGGACTAGCGGGGGTGGTGAGCAGTTCTTC
CASSSGTSGGGEQFF
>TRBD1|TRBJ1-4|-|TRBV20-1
TGCAGTGCTGGACAGGGAGAAAAACTGTTTTTT
CSAGQGEKLFF
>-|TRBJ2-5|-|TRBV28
TGTGCCAGCAGTAAATCAAGTCAAGAGACCCAGTACTTC
CASSKSSQETQYF
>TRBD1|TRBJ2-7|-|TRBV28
TGTGCCAGCACTAAACCCGGGACAGGGATCTTTGAGCAGTACTTC
CASTKPGTGIFEQYF
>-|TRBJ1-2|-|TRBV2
TGTGCCAGCAGGCGGGCTTTTAACTATGGCTACACCTTC
CASRRAFNYGYTF
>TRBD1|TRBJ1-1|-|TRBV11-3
TGTGCCAGCAGCCAGGGGGGGAGGAACACTGAAGCTTTCTTT
CASSQGGRNTEAFF
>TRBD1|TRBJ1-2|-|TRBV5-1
TGCGCCAGCAGCATAAGGGGACAGGGTGGAGGCTACACCTTC
CASSIRGQGGGYTF
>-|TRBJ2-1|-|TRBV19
TGTGCCAGTAGTCCCAGGGGTCCCTACAATGAGCAGTTCTTC
CASSPRGPYNEQFF
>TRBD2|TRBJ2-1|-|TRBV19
TGTGCCAGTAGCGGACTAGCGGGGGAGCAGTTCTTC
CASSGLAGEQFF
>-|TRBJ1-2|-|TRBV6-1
TGTGCCAGCAGTGAAAGAAGGGAAAGGGGTCTCTTTGGCTACACCTTC
CASSERRERGLFGYTF
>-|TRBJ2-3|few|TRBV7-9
TGTGCCAGCACCTCCGGGACTTTTAGAGATACGCAGTATTTT
CASTSGTFRDTQYF
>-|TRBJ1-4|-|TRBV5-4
TGTGCCAGCAGTACTACTCCGAGCGAAAAACTGTTTTTT
CASSTTPSEKLFF
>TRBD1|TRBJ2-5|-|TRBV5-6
TGTGCCAGCAGCTCTACAGGGGTACAAGAGACCCAGTACTTC
CASSSTGVQETQYF
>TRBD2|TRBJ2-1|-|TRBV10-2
TGCGCCAGCAGTGAAACTAGCGGGAGGTTCAATGAGCAGTTCTTC
CASSETSGRFNEQFF
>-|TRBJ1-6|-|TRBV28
TGTGCCAGCAGTCTTTTCCTACTTCAGGGAACCAATAATTCACCCCTCCACTTT
CASSLFLLQGTNNSPLHF
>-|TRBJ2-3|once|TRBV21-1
TGTGCCAGCAGCAGAAAGACTAGCGTCAGCACAGATACGCAGTATTTT
CASSRKTSVSTDTQYF
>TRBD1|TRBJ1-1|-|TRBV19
TGTGCCAGTAGTGACCGGGACAGGGGGCTCACTGAAGCTTTCTTT
CASSDRDRGLTEAFF
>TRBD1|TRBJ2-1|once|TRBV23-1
TGCGCCAGCAGGATCTGGGACAGCTCCTCTGAGCAGTTCTTC
CASRIWDSSSEQFF
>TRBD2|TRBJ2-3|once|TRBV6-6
TGTGCCAGCGTCCCACCGGGACTAGTGTCAGATACGCAGTATTTT
CASVPPGLVSDTQYF
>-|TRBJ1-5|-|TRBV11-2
TGTGCCAGCAGCTTAGATTGGGTACAGGGAGGTCAGCCCCAGCATTTT
CASSLDWVQGGQPQHF
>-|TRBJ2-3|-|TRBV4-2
TGTGCCAGCAGCCGCGAGGGTGGGGGGTCAGATACGCAGTATTTT
CASSREGGGSDTQYF
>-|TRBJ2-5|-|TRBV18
TGTGCCAGCTCACCAAGTCAAGAGACCCAGTACTTC
CASSPSQETQYF
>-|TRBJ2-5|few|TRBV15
TGTGCCACCAGCAGAGATCGGAGGTACCAAGAGACCCAGTACTTC
CATSRDRRYQETQYF
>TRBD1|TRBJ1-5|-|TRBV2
TGTGCCAGCAGTGGGGGACAGGGGGCAAGTAGCAATCAGCCCCAGCATTTT
CASSGGQGASSNQPQHF
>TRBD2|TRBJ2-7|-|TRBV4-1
TGCGCCAGCAGCCAAGATGGTGTAGGACTAGCGGGGTCAGAGCAGTACTTC
CASSQDGVGLAGSEQYF
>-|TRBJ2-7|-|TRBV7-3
TGTGCCAGCAGCTTCGGGGGGCTGAGCGAGCAGTACTTC
CASSFGGLSEQYF
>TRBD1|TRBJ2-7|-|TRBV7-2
TGTGCCAGCAGCTCTCGACAGGGGGCGGGTGGCTACGAGCAGTACTTC
CASSSRQGAGGYEQYF
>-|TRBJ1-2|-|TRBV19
TGTGCCAGTAGAGGAGGCGGGGAGGACTATGGCTACACCTTC
CASRGGGEDYGYTF